The TCR beta chain described here comes from a study of blood T cell repertoires in COVID-19. About the research overall: The United States, Italy and Spain were the sources of the acute and convalescent COVID-19 samples. T cells, B-cell-depleted T cells, or PBMCs supplied cDNA or gDNA.

As processed by the authors: How many nucleated cells were present was estimated from reference gene primer amplification. Method: immunoSEQ multiplex PCR; TCRdb's copy keeps in-frame clones and lacks some. V, J and clone size are those of that table, while D and trimming were read from the DNA. Of roughly 24,000 clones detected, more than 70% appear once; the ten largest clones hold around 32%. V dropped 4 bases and J dropped 8 bases, with 20 bases sitting between them. The V gene's germline CDR1 is MNHNY and CDR2 SVGAGI (reference sequence). The CDR3 runs to 15 residues. This clone has only one observation.

Source material: peripheral blood. The V gene is TRBV6-6, the J gene TRBJ1-2; D may be TRBD1 (5 bases). The source is a human donor in a cohort sampled during active COVID-19. Here the CDR3 reads CASSSTAEAALGYTF. CDR3 DNA sequence: TGTGCCAGCAGTTCGACAGCTGAGGCGGCGTTAGGCTACACCTTC.